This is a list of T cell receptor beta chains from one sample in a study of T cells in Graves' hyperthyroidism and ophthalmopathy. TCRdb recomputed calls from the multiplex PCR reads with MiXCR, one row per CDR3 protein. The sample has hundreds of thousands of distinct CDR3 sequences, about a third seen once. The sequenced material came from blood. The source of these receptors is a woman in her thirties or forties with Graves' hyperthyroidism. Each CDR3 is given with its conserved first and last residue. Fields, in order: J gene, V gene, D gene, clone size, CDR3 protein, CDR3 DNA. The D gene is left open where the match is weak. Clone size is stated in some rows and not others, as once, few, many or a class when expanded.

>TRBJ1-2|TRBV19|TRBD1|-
CASTSDRESYGYTF
TGTGCCAGTACCTCGGACAGGGAGAGCTATGGCTACACCTTC
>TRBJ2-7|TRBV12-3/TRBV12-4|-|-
CASSYTTSPQAEQYF
TGTGCCAGCAGTTATACCACTAGCCCCCAAGCCGAGCAGTACTTC
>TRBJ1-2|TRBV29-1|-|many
CSVPGGYGYTF
TGCAGCGTACCCGGAGGTTATGGCTACACCTTC
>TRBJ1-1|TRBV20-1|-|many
CSAQPGNTEAFF
TGCAGTGCCCAACCGGGCAACACTGAAGCTTTCTTT
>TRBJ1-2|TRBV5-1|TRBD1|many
CASSPGPGQHYGYTF
TGCGCCAGCAGCCCAGGACCGGGACAGCACTATGGCTACACCTTC
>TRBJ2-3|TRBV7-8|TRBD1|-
CASSLEGGPRKDTQYF
TGTGCCAGCAGCTTAGAAGGGGGCCCTCGGAAAGATACGCAGTATTTT
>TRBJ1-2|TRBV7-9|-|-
CASSLVGPDTPTPFYGYTF
TGTGCCAGCAGCTTAGTAGGCCCGGACACGCCAACACCATTCTATGGCTACACCTTC
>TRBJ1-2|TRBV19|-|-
CASITQGNYGYTF
TGTGCCAGTATCACACAGGGCAACTATGGCTACACCTTC
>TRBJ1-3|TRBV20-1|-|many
CSARGAGNSGNTIYF
TGCAGTGCTAGAGGGGCAGGGAACTCTGGAAACACCATATATTTT
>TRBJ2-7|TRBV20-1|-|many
CSASVSGLFSEQYF
TGCAGTGCTAGCGTTTCGGGGCTCTTCTCCGAGCAGTACTTC
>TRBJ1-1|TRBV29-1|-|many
CSVEGQRMNTEAFF
TGCAGCGTTGAAGGGCAGAGAATGAACACTGAAGCTTTCTTT
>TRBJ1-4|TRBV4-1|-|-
CASSPPAAGRREKLFF
TGCGCCAGCAGCCCCCCGGCGGCGGGAAGGCGTGAAAAACTGTTTTTT
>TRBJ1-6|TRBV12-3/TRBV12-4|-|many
CASSAEGINLHF
TGTGCCAGCAGTGCGGAAGGGATAAACCTCCACTTT
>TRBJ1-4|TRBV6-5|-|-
CASRPDGATNEKLFF
TGTGCCAGCAGACCCGACGGTGCAACTAATGAAAAACTGTTTTTT